What follows are 11 T cell receptor beta chains derived from one specimen sequenced in a study of blood T cells in healthy people across ages. Together with a sample-barcoded 5' primer, a J-beta primer mix was included in a second PCR lasting 7 to 11 cycles. TCRdb independently ran MiXCR on the 5' RACE reads; one entry per CDR3 protein. The table shows approximately 700,000 distinct CDR3 sequences, with 32% occurring only once. The sample was blood. The receptors derive from a woman of 80 years or more in good health.

The V call is TRBV9, the J call TRBJ2-1; 9 nucleotides agree with TRBD2. The CDR3 consists of 14 residues. J gave up 2 bases and V 6 bases, and 3 bases lay outside the gene matches. CDR1 and CDR2 (germline): SGDLS, YYNGEE. DNA for the CDR3: TGTGCCAGCACCGCGGGAGGGACCTACAATGAGCAGTTCTTC. It specifies CASTAGGTYNEQFF.

As concerns this clonotype: A much larger clone lies a single base off, so this may be a read error. The rearrangement joins TRBV20-1 to TRBJ2-7; D perhaps matches TRBD2 (5 bases). V lost 5 bases to trimming and J lost 3 bases, with 14 bases between them. Germline V CDR1 and CDR2: DFQATT, SNEGSKA (reference sequence). The length of the CDR3 is 13 residues. The CDR3 region is CSAGGYSDYEQYF. The CDR3 DNA is TGCAGTGCTGGAGGATACTCCGACTACGAGCAGTACTTC.

The chain joins TRBV28 to TRBJ1-5; D unresolved. This CDR3 has 14 residues. Germline CDR1 reads MDHEN; CDR2 reads SYDVKM. The V end was cut by 3 bases, the J end by 5 bases, with 11 bases between. This CDR3 reads CASSLPWDHQPQHF. The CDR3 DNA is TGTGCCAGCAGTTTGCCCTGGGATCATCAGCCCCAGCATTTT.

Points on this clonotype: It may be a read error: a sequence one base away is much more abundant. The rearrangement uses TRBV19 and TRBJ2-1; D may be TRBD1 (6 bases). Looked up from germline, CDR1 is LNHDA and CDR2 is SQIVND (reference sequence). This CDR3 comprises 16 residues. The CDR3 is CASKGRLTGSCNEQFF. In DNA form, the CDR3 reads TGTGCCAGTAAAGGCAGGCTGACAGGTTCCTGCAATGAGCAGTTCTTC. Together with reference TRBV19 and TRBJ2-1, the CDR3 gives the full variable domain: DGGITQSPKYLFRKEGQNVTLSCEQNLNHDAMYWYRQDPGQGLRLIYYSQIVNDFQKGDIAEGYSVSREKKESFPLTVTSAQKNPTAFYLCASKGRLTGSCNEQFFGPGTRLTVL.

V is TRBV5-1 and J is TRBJ2-5; 11 bases agree with TRBD1. From germline, CDR1 is SGHRS and CDR2 YFSETQ. V trimming: 1 base; J trimming: 11 bases; junction bases outside the gene matches: 7. CDR3 size: 14 residues. CDR3 nucleotides: TGCGCCAGCAGCTTGCGGACAGGGGGCGATGAGCAGTACTTC. Translated, it gives CASSLRTGGDEQYF.

V is TRBV7-8 and J is TRBJ1-4; 7 nucleotides match TRBD1. The CDR3 length is 14 residues. Losses at the gene ends were 6 bases for V and 3 bases for J; bases not matched to a gene: 4. Germline V gene data show CDR1 as SGHVS and CDR2 as FQNEAQ. In DNA, the CDR3 is TGTGCCAGCAGGTCCGGGACAGCTAATGAAAAACTGTTTTTT. Amino acid sequence: CASRSGTANEKLFF. The variable domain in full, with the rest retrieved from reference TRBV7-8 and TRBJ1-4, is GAGVSQSPRYKVAKRGQDVALRCDPISGHVSLFWYQQALGQGPEFLTYFQNEAQLDKSGLPSDRFFAERPEGSVSTLKIQRTQQEDSAVYLCASRSGTANEKLFFGSGTQLSVL.

This chain connects TRBV20-1 to TRBJ2-5; D is perhaps TRBD2 (5 bases). CDR1 and CDR2 from the germline V gene are DFQATT and SNEGSKA (reference sequence). This CDR3 region has 17 residues. V lost 0 bases and J 3 bases, leaving 20 bases between the germline ends. The CDR3 protein is CSAREPTVWSGEETQYF. The CDR3 nucleotides read TGCAGTGCTAGAGAACCCACGGTCTGGTCCGGGGAAGAGACCCAGTACTTC.

As for this clonotype: A much more abundant neighbour one base away suggests this may be a read error. The chain recombines TRBV6-2 or TRBV6-3 with TRBJ1-2; possible D gene TRBD1, 5 bases. The CDR3 covers 13 residues. Germline loops: CDR1 MNHEY, CDR2 SVGEGT. Here the CDR3 reads CASSYSLQGGNTF. The CDR3 nucleotides read TGTGCCAGCAGTTACTCGCTTCAGGGTGGCAACACCTTC.

The chain employs TRBV3-1 and TRBJ2-7, with 8 nucleotides matching TRBD1. Germline values: CDR1 LGHDT, CDR2 YNNKEL (reference sequence). J lost 0 bases, V lost 1 base, and 5 bases had no gene match. The CDR3 spans 16 residues. The CDR3 loop reads CASSQGTGGGSYEQYF. The CDR3 DNA reads as TGTGCCAGCAGCCAAGGAACAGGGGGAGGCTCCTACGAGCAGTACTTC.

Comment on this clonotype: A much larger clone differs from this one at a single base, so this may be a read error. V usage is TRBV7-3 and J usage is TRBJ2-3; D could derive from TRBD1 or TRBD2 (5 bases each). CDR3 length equals 12 residues. Germline V gene data show CDR1 as SGHTA and CDR2 as FQGTGA. The V and J ends lost 5 bases and 8 bases respectively, with 11 bases between them. CDR3 in DNA: TGTGCCAGCAGCCAAACAGGAGGTACGCAGTATTTT. It encodes CASSQTGGTQYF. Using reference TRBV7-3 and TRBJ2-3 for the parts outside the CDR3, the full variable domain is GAGVSQTPSNKVTEKGKYVELRCDPISGHTALYWYRQSLGQGPEFLIYFQGTGAADDSGLPNDRFFAVRPEGSVSTLKIQRTERGDSAVYLCASSQTGGTQYFGPGTRLTVL.

The chain uses TRBV28 and TRBJ1-2, with TRBD1 as a possible D gene (5 bases). The CDR3 length is 17 residues. The V end lost 6 bases, the J end lost 3 bases, and 23 bases lay between the germline ends. Germline CDR1 and CDR2: MDHEN and SYDVKM. The CDR3 sequence: CASRTPGTAAEHYGYTF. The CDR3 DNA reads as TGTGCCAGCAGAACGCCTGGGACCGCCGCGGAGCACTATGGCTACACCTTC.